These 20 T cell receptor beta chains share one sample of origin, sequenced in a study of CD8 T cells in ankylosing spondylitis. TCRdb reprocessed the 5' RACE reads with MiXCR, giving one entry per CDR3 protein. Here the sample spans more than 150,000 distinct CDR3 sequences, under 15% being singletons. Input material: blood, either unsorted or a sorted T cell fraction (not recorded which). These receptors were taken from a female donor with ankylosing spondylitis or in good health (not recorded which).

V gene TRBV12-3 or TRBV12-4 combines with J gene TRBJ2-3; 11 nucleotides line up with TRBD1. This CDR3 has 16 amino acids. V gave up 6 bases and J gave up 2 bases; unmatched junction bases: 7. CDR3 sequence reads: CASSVGDRGFTDTQYF. The CDR3 DNA sequence: TGTGCCAGCAGCGTTGGGGACAGGGGGTTCACAGATACGCAGTATTTT.

This chain uses TRBV7-3 with TRBJ2-2; tentatively, D is TRBD1 (5 bases). CDR1 and CDR2 from the germline V gene are SGHTA and FQGTGA. The CDR3 has 15 residues. The V end was cut by 2 bases, the J end by 3 bases, with 10 bases between. For the CDR3, the DNA is TGTGCCAGCAGCTTAGGGGCGGATTACACCGGGGAGCTGTTTTTT. This translates into CASSLGADYTGELFF.

The chain links TRBV20-1 to TRBJ2-3, with D perhaps being TRBD1 or TRBD2 (6 bases each). Trimming removed 3 bases at V and 5 bases at J, with 24 bases between. Germline V gene lookup returns CDR1 DFQATT and CDR2 SNEGSKA (reference sequence). The CDR3 contains 17 residues. As DNA, the CDR3 is TGCAGTGCTAGGGGGGGCCTTAGGGAGGCCCTCAAAGATACGCAGTATTTT. The encoded protein is CSARGGLREALKDTQYF.

The sample holds many counts of this clonotype. This rearrangement joins TRBV7-2 to TRBJ2-5, with no clear D. The CDR3 sequence is 14 residues long. In germline, CDR1 is SGHTA, CDR2 FQGNSA. V shed 2 bases and J shed 4 bases, with 11 bases lying between them. CDR3 nucleotide sequence: TGTGCCAGCAGCTTACCCCGGGCTGGAGAGACCCAGTACTTC. Translated, it gives CASSLPRAGETQYF.

This clonotype is termed medium-sized. This chain connects TRBV6-1 to TRBJ1-6; D perhaps matches TRBD1 (5 bases). This CDR3 comprises 15 residues. Germline assignment: CDR1 MNHNS and CDR2 SASEGT. The germline V and J ends were trimmed by 2 bases and 6 bases, with 11 bases remaining between them. The CDR3 DNA follows: TGTGCCAGCAGTGAATTCGGGGGAAGTAATTCACCCCTCCACTTT. This translates into CASSEFGGSNSPLHF.

This clonotype was counted ten times or more. V usage is TRBV4-1 and J usage is TRBJ2-1; D unclear. The germline gives CDR1 MGHRA, CDR2 YSYEKL. Between the trimmed V and J ends, which lost 1 base and 12 bases, there was a span of 10 bases. There are 12 residues in the CDR3. The CDR3: CASSQVGARQFF. Here the CDR3 DNA reads TGCGCCAGCAGCCAAGTGGGCGCCCGGCAGTTCTTC.

This clonotype was observed at least ten times. This sequence joins TRBV29-1 and TRBJ2-1; no definite D call. The CDR3 runs 12 residues. V lost 4 bases and J lost 3, with 7 bases in between. The germline CDR1 and CDR2 sequences are SQVTM and ANQGSEA. In nucleotides, the CDR3 is TGCAGCGTTGCCCAAAGCTACAATGAGCAGTTCTTC. This encodes CSVAQSYNEQFF.

This clonotype showed up just a few times. The chain employs TRBV7-2 and TRBJ2-1, with 7 bases aligning to TRBD1. J lost 7 bases, V lost 4 bases, and 1 base had no gene match. The CDR3 is 12 amino acids. CDR1 SGHTA and CDR2 FQGNSA come from the germline V gene. CDR3 residues: CASSSGQNEQFF. CDR3 nucleotides: TGTGCCAGCAGCTCGGGACAGAATGAGCAGTTCTTC.

At least ten counts were recorded for this clonotype. The rearrangement uses TRBV5-1 and TRBJ2-3; possibly TRBD2 for D (5 bases). Germline CDR1 SGHRS, CDR2 YFSETQ. V lost 4 bases, J lost 0 bases, and 12 bases lay in between. This CDR3 contains 15 residues. In DNA form, the CDR3 reads TGCGCCAGCAGCGTCGGACTGGCGAGCACAGATACGCAGTATTTT. Encoded protein: CASSVGLASTDTQYF.

This clonotype was counted only a few times. The gene calls are TRBV20-1 and TRBJ2-7; TRBD1 is a possible D gene (5 bases). CDR1 is DFQATT and CDR2 is SNEGSKA in the germline V gene (reference sequence). V gave up 5 bases and J gave up 2 bases, with 13 bases separating them. The CDR3 runs 13 residues. The CDR3 DNA reads TGCAGTGCTGACAGCGAGGCAGCCTACGAGCAGTACTTC. This encodes CSADSEAAYEQYF.

The rearrangement links TRBV20-1 to TRBJ1-5, with 12 bases lining up with TRBD1. J was trimmed by 5 bases and V by 5 bases; bases with no gene match: 13. Germline V CDR1 and CDR2: DFQATT, SNEGSKA (reference sequence). The CDR3 has 17 amino acids. The CDR3 sequence is CSAHKGAGTGGHQPQHF. The CDR3 nucleotides are TGCAGTGCTCACAAAGGAGCCGGGACAGGGGGCCATCAGCCCCAGCATTTT.

This clonotype was picked up many times. The V gene is TRBV2, the J gene TRBJ2-7, with 9 bases that match TRBD1. Germline values: CDR1 SNHLY, CDR2 FYNNEI. Germline trimming cut 6 bases from V and 5 bases from J; bases unmatched to any gene: 11. This CDR3 is 15 amino acids long. The CDR3 DNA reads TGTGCCAGCAGCCATCCGAGGGGGACAGGGAACGAGCAGTACTTC. Protein sequence: CASSHPRGTGNEQYF.

This clonotype has at least ten counts. The V call is TRBV7-2, the J call TRBJ2-2, with TRBD1 matching 9 bases. Germline assignment: CDR1 SGHTA and CDR2 FQGNSA. V dropped 2 bases and J dropped 11; count of bases not matched to a gene: 15. This CDR3 contains 17 residues. CDR3 in DNA: TGTGCCAGCAGCTTATGGGGGGTGGGACAGGGACCCCTCGAGCTGTTTTTT. This codes for CASSLWGVGQGPLELFF.

This clonotype was seen more than once but under ten times. V and J are TRBV13 and TRBJ2-5, with D possibly being TRBD1 (6 bases). V gave up 3 bases and J gave up 1 base, with 9 bases separating them. Germline CDR1 PRHDT, CDR2 FYEKMQ (reference sequence). This CDR3 region has 14 residues. The DNA of the CDR3 is TGTGCCAGCAGCTTCGGACAGAGCCAAGAGACCCAGTACTTC. It is translated as CASSFGQSQETQYF.

Regarding this clonotype: One junction end does not reproduce the germline sequence, and a read error may be involved. The chain is built from TRBV12-3 or TRBV12-4 and TRBJ1-1, with a weak D call TRBD1 (6 bases). This CDR3 contains 14 residues. CDR3 DNA: TGTGCCAGCAGGTTTACAGGGCTGAACACTAAAGCTTTCTTT. Translating gives CASRFTGLNTKAFF.

This clonotype was picked up many times. The rearrangement uses TRBV12-3 or TRBV12-4 and TRBJ2-3; perhaps TRBD2 as D (6 bases). Between the trimmed V and J ends, which lost 4 bases and 1 base, there was a span of 15 bases. This CDR3 has 16 amino acids. The CDR3 spells CASSSPTRFGTDTQYF. DNA of the CDR3: TGTGCCAGCAGTTCGCCGACTAGGTTCGGCACAGATACGCAGTATTTT.

About this clonotype: This may arise from a read error, as a much more abundant clone is one base away. The CDR3 does not close with the conserved phenylalanine or tryptophan, likely indicating a read error. The gene calls are TRBV12-3 or TRBV12-4 and TRBJ1-1, with unresolved D. CDR3 length equals 14 residues. Trimming cost V 7 bases and J 6 bases, with 18 bases left between them. In DNA, the CDR3 is TGTGCCAGCACCCCACAGAGCTCGAGGGCTGAAGCTTTCCTT. Its protein is CASTPQSSRAEAFL.

The table lists this clonotype with many counts. The chain has TRBV5-1 and TRBJ2-3, with 10 bases that match TRBD2. Germline CDR1 SGHRS, CDR2 YFSETQ. With 4 bases clipped from V and 1 base from J, the junction kept 6 bases outside the gene matches. The CDR3 is made up of 16 amino acids. CDR3 nucleotide sequence: TGCGCCAGCAGCGCCTCCGGGACTAGCGGCACAGATACGCAGTATTTT. This gives the protein CASSASGTSGTDTQYF.

The chain couples TRBV7-8 to TRBJ1-2; the D is unclear. Per germline, CDR1 SGHVS and CDR2 FQNEAQ. This CDR3 has 14 amino acids. Deletions cut 1 base from V and 2 bases from J, with 8 bases between. CDR3 nucleotide sequence: TGTGCCAGCAGCTTAGGGGTCAGCAACTATGGCTACACCTTC. Translating it yields CASSLGVSNYGYTF.

There are many counts of this clonotype. The genes are TRBV6-1 and TRBJ1-6; D possibly corresponds to TRBD1 (5 bases). Germline V lookup: CDR1 MNHNS, CDR2 SASEGT. This CDR3 contains 12 residues. V was trimmed by 2 bases and J by 11 bases, leaving 7 bases between them. The CDR3 is CASSEQGPPLHF. The CDR3 DNA is TGTGCCAGCAGTGAACAGGGACCACCCCTCCACTTT.